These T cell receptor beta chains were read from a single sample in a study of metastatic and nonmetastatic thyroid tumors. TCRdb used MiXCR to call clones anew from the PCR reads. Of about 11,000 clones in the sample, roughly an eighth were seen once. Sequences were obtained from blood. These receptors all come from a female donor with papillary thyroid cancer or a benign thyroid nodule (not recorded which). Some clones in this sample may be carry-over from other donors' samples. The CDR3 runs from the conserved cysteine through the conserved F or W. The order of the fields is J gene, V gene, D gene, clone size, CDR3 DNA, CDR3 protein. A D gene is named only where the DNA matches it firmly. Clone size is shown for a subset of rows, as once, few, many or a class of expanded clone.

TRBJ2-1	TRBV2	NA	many	TGTGCCAGCAGGGACCCCAAATTAAACAATGAGCAGTTCTTC	CASRDPKLNNEQFF
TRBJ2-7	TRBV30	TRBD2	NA	TGTGCCTGGAGTGCCAGCTTGGGGCCTAGCGGAGCCTACGAGCAGTACTTC	CAWSASLGPSGAYEQYF
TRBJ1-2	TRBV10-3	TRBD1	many	TGTGCCATCAGTGCGGACAGACAGGGGGATGGCTACACCTTC	CAISADRQGDGYTF
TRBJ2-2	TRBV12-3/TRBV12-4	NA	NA	TGTGCCAGCACTCGCATGGTCTGGACCGGGGGGCTGTTTTTT	CASTRMVWTGGLFF
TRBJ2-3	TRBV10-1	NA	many	TGCGCCAGCAGCACTACAGCAGATACGCAGTATTTT	CASSTTADTQYF
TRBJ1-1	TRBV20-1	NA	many	TGCAGTGCTACGGGGTTTGGAGGGTATCCCATGAACACTGAAGCTTTCTTT	CSATGFGGYPMNTEAFF
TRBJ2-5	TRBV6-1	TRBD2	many	TGTGCCAGTAGCACGGGAGCGGGGGGCGGGGCCCAGTACTTC	CASSTGAGGGAQYF
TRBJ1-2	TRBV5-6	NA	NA	TGTGCCAGCAGCTTGAAGCCGGGGTGGGGCTACACCTTC	CASSLKPGWGYTF
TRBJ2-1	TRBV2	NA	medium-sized	TGTGCCAGCAGGGGACAAGGTGAGCAGTTCTTC	CASRGQGEQFF
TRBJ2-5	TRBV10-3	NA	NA	TGTGCCACCTCCTCGGGGACGGGGTCAGAGACCCAGTACTTC	CATSSGTGSETQYF
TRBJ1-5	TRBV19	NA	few	TGTGCCAGTAGCTCCCAGGGCCAGTGGATACCCCAGCATTTT	CASSSQGQWIPQHF
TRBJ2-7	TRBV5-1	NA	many	TGCGCCAGCAGCTTGCAGGGAGTGGGCGAGCAGTACTTC	CASSLQGVGEQYF
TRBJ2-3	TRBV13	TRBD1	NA	TGTGCCAGCAGCTCGAGGACAGGCAGCACAGATACGCAGTATTTT	CASSSRTGSTDTQYF
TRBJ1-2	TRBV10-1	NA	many	TGCGCCAGCAGTGAGGGGTTCGACAGGTGTTATGGCTACACCTTC	CASSEGFDRCYGYTF
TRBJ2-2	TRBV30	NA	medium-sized	TGTGCCTGGAGTGAAGGACCTTACACCGGGGAGCTGTTTTTT	CAWSEGPYTGELFF
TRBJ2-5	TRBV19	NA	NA	TGTGCCAGTAGTGATCCGGGACTAAATCTGAGGGGGGAGACCCAGTACTTC	CASSDPGLNLRGETQYF
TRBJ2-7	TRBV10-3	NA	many	TGTGCCATCAGTGAGCAGGGGCGCGAAGAGTTGGGGCTCTACGAGCAGTACTTC	CAISEQGREELGLYEQYF
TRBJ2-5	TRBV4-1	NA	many	TGCGCCAGCAGCCAGCCCTGGGGGGGACAGCAAGAGACCCAGTACTTC	CASSQPWGGQQETQYF
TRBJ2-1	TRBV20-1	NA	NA	TGCAGTGCTAGAGACAGTTCCAGGTCCTACAATGAGCAGTTCTTC	CSARDSSRSYNEQFF
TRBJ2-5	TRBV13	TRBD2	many	TGTGCCAGCAGCTTCGGGACTAGCGGGATGGGGTTGGAGACCCAGTACTTC	CASSFGTSGMGLETQYF
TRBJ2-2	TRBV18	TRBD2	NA	TGTGCCAGCTCCGGCCAGCGGGAGAACACCGGGGAGCTGTTTTTT	CASSGQRENTGELFF
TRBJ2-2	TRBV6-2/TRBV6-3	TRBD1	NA	TGTGCCAGCAGTTACCACGACAGGGTCCAGACCGGGGAGCTGTTTTTT	CASSYHDRVQTGELFF
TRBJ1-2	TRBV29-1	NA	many	TGCAGCGTTGCGGGGGAAGGCTATGGCTACACCTTC	CSVAGEGYGYTF
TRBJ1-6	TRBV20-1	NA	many	TGCAGTGCTAGAGATGTAGCGTATAATTCACCCCTCCACTTT	CSARDVAYNSPLHF
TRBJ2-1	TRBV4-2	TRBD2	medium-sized	TGTGCCAGCAGCCAAGGGGGACTAGCGGCAGTCTACAATGAGCAGTTCTTC	CASSQGGLAAVYNEQFF
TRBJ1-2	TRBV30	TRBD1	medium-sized	TGTGCCTGGAGTGTGCGTGCTGCGGTTTATGGACAGGGGAACTATGGCTACACCTTC	CAWSVRAAVYGQGNYGYTF
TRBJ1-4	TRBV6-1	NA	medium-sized	TGTGCCAGCAGTTCCAGCGTAGTGGAAAAACTGTTTTTT	CASSSSVVEKLFF
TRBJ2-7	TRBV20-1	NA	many	TGCAGTGCTAGAGAAAGGGGGGAGGTGTCCTACGAGCAGTACTTC	CSARERGEVSYEQYF
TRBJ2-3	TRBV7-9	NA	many	TGTGCCAGCAGCTTGGGTAGCACAGATACGCAGTATTTT	CASSLGSTDTQYF
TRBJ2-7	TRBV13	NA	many	TGTGCCAGCAGTCTCTCCTACGAGCAGTACTTC	CASSLSYEQYF
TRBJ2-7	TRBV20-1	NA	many	TGCAGTGCTAGTCAAGAGGGTACATACTACGAGCAGTACTTC	CSASQEGTYYEQYF
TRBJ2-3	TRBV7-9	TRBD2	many	TGTGCCAGCAGCGCTAGCGGGGCCCTCGCAGATACGCAGTATTTT	CASSASGALADTQYF
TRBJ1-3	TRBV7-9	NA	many	TGTGCCAGCAGCACAACGCGGTCCGGGACTCCTTACTCTGGAAACACCATATATTTT	CASSTTRSGTPYSGNTIYF
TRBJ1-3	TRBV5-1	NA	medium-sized	TGCGCCAGCAGCCTACTAGGGGCGACGGGAAACACCATATATTTT	CASSLLGATGNTIYF
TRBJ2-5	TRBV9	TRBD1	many	TGTGCCAGCAGCGTAGCCGCGGGGACGACAGGGGCCTACCAAGAGACCCAGTACTTC	CASSVAAGTTGAYQETQYF
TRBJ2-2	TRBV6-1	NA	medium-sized	TGTGCCAGCAGGGGGGGACCGGGACAGATCATCGGGGAGCTGTTTTTT	CASRGGPGQIIGELFF
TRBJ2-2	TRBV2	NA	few	TGTGCCAGCATCGCAGCGGCGAACACCGGGGAGCTGTTTTTT	CASIAAANTGELFF
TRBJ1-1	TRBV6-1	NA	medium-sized	TGTGCCAGCAGACAGGAGAACACTGAAGCTTTCTTT	CASRQENTEAFF
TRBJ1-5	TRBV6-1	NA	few	TGTGCCAGCGTAGAAGCCCCTAGCAATCAGCCCCAGCATTTT	CASVEAPSNQPQHF
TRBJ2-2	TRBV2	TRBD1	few	TGTGCCAGCAGTGAGACAGGGGTGTACGGGGAGCTGTTTTTT	CASSETGVYGELFF
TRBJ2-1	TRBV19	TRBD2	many	TGTGCCAGTAGTATGGCTAGCGGGGGGGCGAGTAATGAGCAGTTCTTC	CASSMASGGASNEQFF
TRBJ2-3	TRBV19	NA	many	TGTGCCAGTAGTAGAGGAGGGGATGATACGCAGTATTTT	CASSRGGDDTQYF
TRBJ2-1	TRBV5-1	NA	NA	TGCGCCAGCAGCTTGGGCAGGGGCGCTGGATCCTACAGTGAGCAGTTCTTC	CASSLGRGAGSYSEQFF
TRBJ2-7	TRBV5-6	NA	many	TGTGCCAGCAGCTTGCCCCGTGGGGACGAGCAGTACTTC	CASSLPRGDEQYF
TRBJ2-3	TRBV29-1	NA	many	TGCAGCGTTGAAGAGAACACGGTTTCGGATACGCAGTATTTT	CSVEENTVSDTQYF